This T cell receptor beta chain comes out of a study of T cells after yellow fever vaccination. TCRdb ran MiXCR on the 5' RACE reads and lists one entry per CDR3 protein. The table lists more than 120,000 distinct CDR3 sequences, roughly 8% of them singletons, with roughly 0.73% in the top ten. Many counts were recorded for this clonotype. The V and J ends lost 5 bases and 6 bases respectively, with 13 bases between them. The CDR3 totals 13 residues. This sample comprised CD4+ T cells sorted from PBMCs, obtained 5 days after the yellow fever booster vaccination. The chain recombines TRBV12-3 or TRBV12-4 with TRBJ1-1, with D maybe TRBD1 (6 bases). This clonotype originated in a man aged 25-40 years who received the YFV17D yellow fever vaccine. The CDR3 protein is CASSRDTRPEAFF. The CDR3 bases are TGTGCCAGCAGTCGGGACACCCGGCCTGAAGCTTTCTTT.